The sequence of this TCR beta chain was determined in a study of blood T cell repertoires in COVID-19. This clone has a single count. The germline V gene has CDR1 LGHDT and CDR2 YNNKEL (reference sequence). The CDR3 runs to 12 residues. Losses at the gene ends were 5 bases for V and 10 bases for J; bases not matched to a gene: 3. The data were produced by immunoSEQ multiplex PCR, yet TCRdb's version contains in-frame clones alone and is incomplete. This repertoire shows fewer than 250,000 clones, roughly nine tenths found once; its top ten account for about 0.8%. Sequencing input: peripheral blood. This sequence joins TRBV3-1 (or the pseudogene TRBV3-2) and TRBJ1-4; 8 bases agree with TRBD1. The receptor was derived from a man in his 60s with COVID-19, enrolled during active disease. CDR3 DNA: TGTGCCAGCAGCTTACAGGGGGGAAAACTGTTTTTT. Its translation: CASSLQGGKLFF.